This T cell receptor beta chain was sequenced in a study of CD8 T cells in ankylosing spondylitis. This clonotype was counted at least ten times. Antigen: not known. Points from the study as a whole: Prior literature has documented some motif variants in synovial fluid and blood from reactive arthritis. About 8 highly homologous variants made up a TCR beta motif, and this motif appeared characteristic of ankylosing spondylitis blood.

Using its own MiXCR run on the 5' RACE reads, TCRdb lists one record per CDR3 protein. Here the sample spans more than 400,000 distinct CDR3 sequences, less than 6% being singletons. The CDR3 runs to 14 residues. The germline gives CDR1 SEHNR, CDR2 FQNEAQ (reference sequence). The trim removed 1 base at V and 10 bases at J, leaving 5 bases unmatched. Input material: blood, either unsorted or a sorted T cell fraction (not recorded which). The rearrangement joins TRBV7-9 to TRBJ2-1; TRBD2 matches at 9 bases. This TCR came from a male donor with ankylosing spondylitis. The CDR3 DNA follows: TGTGCCAGCAGCTTAGGGACTAGCGAGAAAGAGCAGTTCTTC. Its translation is CASSLGTSEKEQFF.